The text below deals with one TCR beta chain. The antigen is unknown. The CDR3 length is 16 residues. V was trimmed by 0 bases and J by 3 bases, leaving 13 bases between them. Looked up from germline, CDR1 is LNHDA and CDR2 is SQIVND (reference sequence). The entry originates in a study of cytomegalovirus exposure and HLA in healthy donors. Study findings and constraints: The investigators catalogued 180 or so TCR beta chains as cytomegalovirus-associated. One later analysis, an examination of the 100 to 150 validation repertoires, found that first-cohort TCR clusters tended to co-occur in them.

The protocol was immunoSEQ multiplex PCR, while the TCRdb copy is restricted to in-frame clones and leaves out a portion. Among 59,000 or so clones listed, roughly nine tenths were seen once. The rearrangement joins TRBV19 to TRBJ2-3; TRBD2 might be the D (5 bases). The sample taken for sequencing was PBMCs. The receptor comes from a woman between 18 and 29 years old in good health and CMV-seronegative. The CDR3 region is CASSIDLPGMTDTQYF. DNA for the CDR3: TGTGCCAGTAGTATAGATCTTCCCGGGATGACAGATACGCAGTATTTT.